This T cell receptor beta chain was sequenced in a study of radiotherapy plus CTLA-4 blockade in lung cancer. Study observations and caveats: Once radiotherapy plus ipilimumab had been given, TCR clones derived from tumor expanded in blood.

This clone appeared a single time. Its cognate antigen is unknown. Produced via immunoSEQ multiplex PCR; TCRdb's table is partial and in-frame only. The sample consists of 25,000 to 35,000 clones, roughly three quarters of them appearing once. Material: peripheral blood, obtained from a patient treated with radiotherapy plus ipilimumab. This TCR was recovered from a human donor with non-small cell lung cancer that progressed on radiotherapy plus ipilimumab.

CDR3 loop: CASSIKGRNSYEQYF. The CDR3 DNA follows: TGTGCCAGTAGTATAAAGGGCAGAAACTCCTACGAGCAGTACTTC. The gene calls are TRBV19 and TRBJ2-7; D is uncertain. Deletions cut 2 bases from V and 0 bases from J, with 11 bases between. Germline CDR1 LNHDA, CDR2 SQIVND (reference sequence). The CDR3 loop spans 15 amino acids.